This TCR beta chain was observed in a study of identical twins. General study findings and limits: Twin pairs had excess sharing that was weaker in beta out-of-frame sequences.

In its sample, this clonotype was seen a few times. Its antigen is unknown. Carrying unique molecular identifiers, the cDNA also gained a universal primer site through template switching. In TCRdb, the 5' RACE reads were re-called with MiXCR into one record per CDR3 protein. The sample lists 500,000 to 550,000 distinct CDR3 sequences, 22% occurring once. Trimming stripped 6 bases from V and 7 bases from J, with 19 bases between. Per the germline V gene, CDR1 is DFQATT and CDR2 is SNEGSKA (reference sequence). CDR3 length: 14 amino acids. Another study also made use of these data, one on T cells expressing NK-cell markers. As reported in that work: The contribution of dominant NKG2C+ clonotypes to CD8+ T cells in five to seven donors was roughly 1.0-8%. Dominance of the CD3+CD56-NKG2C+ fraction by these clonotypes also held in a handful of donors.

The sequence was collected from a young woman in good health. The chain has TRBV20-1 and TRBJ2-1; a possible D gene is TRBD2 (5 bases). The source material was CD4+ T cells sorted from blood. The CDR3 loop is CSAPRAGSVNEQFF. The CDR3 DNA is TGCAGTGCCCCGAGGGCAGGATCGGTGAATGAGCAGTTCTTC.